The 24 T cell receptor beta chains in this list originate from one sample, sequenced in a study of beta chain features in type 1 diabetes (dated 2018 in TCRdb). The receptor library was made with the immunoSEQ multiplex PCR assay. The High Capacity cDNA Reverse Transcription Kit was used to reverse transcribe all of the isolated RNA, meaning that expressed TCRB transcripts were what got sequenced. TCRdb stores this immuneACCESS table with in-frame sequences only. Part of the clones is absent; in the studies checked, under half of the shortfall reflects unresolved V genes, and no reason is known for the rest. Recorded for this sample are around 500,000 clones; approximately 28% of them occurred a single time. The leading ten clones occupy around 0.065% of the sample. Sample: naive CD4+ T cells from blood. The cell subset or site label, read with the paper, signifies: true naive CD4+ T cells. The receptors were gathered from a man aged 18 to 35 in good health.

This clone was detected only a few times. The chain recombines TRBV5-6 with TRBJ2-1; D uncertain. V lost 4 bases and J 7 bases, leaving 9 bases between the germline ends. Germline values: CDR1 SGHDT, CDR2 YYEEEE. The CDR3 consists of 12 residues. CDR3 coding DNA: TGTGCCAGCAGCGAGCTTAGGAATGAGCAGTTCTTC. It is translated as CASSELRNEQFF.

This clone was observed a handful of times. The V gene is TRBV29-1, the J gene TRBJ2-1; TRBD2 matches at 12 bases. Germline V lookup: CDR1 SQVTM, CDR2 ANQGSEA. This CDR3 region has 13 residues. J lost 6 bases, V lost 7 bases, and 4 bases had no gene match. This CDR3 reads CSASSGGGNEQFF. Here the CDR3 DNA reads TGCAGCGCGTCTAGCGGGGGGGGCAATGAGCAGTTCTTC.

The rearrangement uses TRBV30 and TRBJ2-7, with 7 bases lining up with TRBD1. V dropped 4 bases and J dropped 2; count of bases not matched to a gene: 8. CDR3 length: 14 amino acids. The V gene's germline CDR1 is GTSNPN and CDR2 SVGIG (reference sequence). CDR3: CAWNRDRDTYEQYF. The CDR3 bases are TGTGCCTGGAATAGGGACAGAGACACCTACGAGCAGTACTTC.

There are a few counts of this clone. V is TRBV10-3 and J is TRBJ1-1; tentative D call: TRBD1 (5 bases). The germline V and J ends were trimmed by 9 bases and 5 bases, with 16 bases remaining between them. The CDR3 has 13 residues. CDR1 and CDR2 from the germline V gene are ENHRY and SYGVKD. Written as DNA, the CDR3 is TGTGCCATAGAGACAGTCCTTGGGACTGAAGCTTTCTTT. This codes for CAIETVLGTEAFF.

This chain connects TRBV7-2 to TRBJ2-7; 10 nucleotides line up with TRBD1. The CDR3 has 14 amino acids. After removal of 5 bases from V and 7 bases from J, the junction contained 8 bases not matched to a gene. Germline CDR1 reads SGHTA; CDR2 reads FQGNSA. Here the CDR3 DNA reads TGTGCCAGCAGCCTCGGGACAGGGGTCGGAGAGCAGTACTTC. Its protein is CASSLGTGVGEQYF.

The chain has TRBV6-5 and TRBJ2-3; D is uncertain. CDR1 MNHEY and CDR2 SVGAGI come from the germline V gene. V lost 6 bases, J lost 5 bases, and 12 bases lay in between. The CDR3 consists of 13 residues. The CDR3 is CASSSSRLDTQYF. For the CDR3, the DNA is TGTGCCAGCAGCTCCAGCCGGCTAGATACGCAGTATTTT.

This clone occurred a few times. The chain carries TRBV19 and TRBJ2-7; 9 bases fit TRBD2. The CDR3 totals 13 residues. V shed 10 bases and J 6 bases; nucleotides not matched to a gene: 10. CDR1 is LNHDA, CDR2 SQIVND, per germline (reference sequence). The CDR3 reads CATRAGGVFEQYF. The CDR3 DNA sequence: TGTGCCACCAGAGCGGGAGGAGTCTTCGAGCAGTACTTC. The whole variable domain, remainder taken from reference TRBV19 and TRBJ2-7, is DGGITQSPKYLFRKEGQNVTLSCEQNLNHDAMYWYRQDPGQGLRLIYYSQIVNDFQKGDIAEGYSVSREKKESFPLTVTSAQKNPTAFYLCATRAGGVFEQYFGPGTRLTVT.

This clone was seen only a few times. This chain connects TRBV6-1 to TRBJ2-3; TRBD1 aligns across 11 bases. The CDR3 consists of 15 residues. In germline, CDR1 is MNHNS, CDR2 SASEGT. The trim removed 6 bases at V and 5 bases at J, leaving 7 bases unmatched. CDR3 region: CASSAGTGGIDTQYF. CDR3 nucleotides: TGTGCCAGCAGCGCCGGGACAGGGGGTATAGATACGCAGTATTTT.

V and J are TRBV14 and TRBJ2-3, with 9 bases identical to TRBD2. V shed 4 bases and J 8 bases; nucleotides not matched to a gene: 4. Looked up from germline, CDR1 is SGHDN and CDR2 is FVKESK. This CDR3 contains 13 residues. The CDR3 sequence: CASSLAGGSTQYF. CDR3 sequence (DNA): TGTGCCAGCAGCCTGGCGGGAGGGTCTACGCAGTATTTT.

This clone showed up just a few times. This chain joins TRBV30 and TRBJ1-5; 7 bases are shared with TRBD1. V lost 2 bases to trimming and J lost 9 bases; unmatched junction nucleotides: 7. The length of the CDR3 is 13 residues. CDR1 and CDR2 from the germline V gene are GTSNPN and SVGIG (reference sequence). The CDR3: CAWSSGQERPQHF. Here the CDR3 DNA reads TGTGCCTGGAGTTCCGGACAGGAGCGGCCCCAGCATTTT.

The chain has TRBV4-3 and TRBJ2-1, with 9 nucleotides matching TRBD2. In germline, CDR1 is LGHNA, CDR2 YSLEER. CDR3 length: 17 residues. V shed 6 bases and J 0 bases; nucleotides not matched to a gene: 9. In DNA form, the CDR3 reads TGCGCCAGCAGTTTTGGACTAGCGATAAGCTCCTACAATGAGCAGTTCTTC. Its protein is CASSFGLAISSYNEQFF.

This clone was seen a handful of times. This sample includes further DNA sequences coding for the same CDR3. This chain connects TRBV6-5 to TRBJ2-7, with 7 bases lining up with TRBD1. Germline V gives CDR1 MNHEY, CDR2 SVGAGI. The J segment lost 3 bases and the V segment lost 6 bases, leaving 5 bases of the junction unmatched. This CDR3 region has 13 residues. CDR3 sequence: CASSRQGSYEQYF. The DNA for the CDR3 is TGTGCCAGCAGCCGACAGGGTAGCTACGAGCAGTACTTC.

This clone was seen many times. Distinct nucleotide sequences in the sample also encode this CDR3. The gene calls are TRBV9 and TRBJ2-6; D is unclear. Trimming removed 0 bases from V and 2 bases from J, with 0 bases in between. The CDR3 is 13 residues long. Germline CDR1 is SGDLS and CDR2 is YYNGEE. The CDR3: CASSVAGANVLTF. In DNA form, the CDR3 reads TGTGCCAGCAGCGTAGCTGGGGCCAACGTCCTGACTTTC.

The chain uses TRBV7-3 and TRBJ2-1; 7 bases agree with TRBD1. The germline gives CDR1 SGHTA, CDR2 FQGTGA. The ends lost 3 bases at V and 5 bases at J; junction bases unmatched: 7. The CDR3 spans 15 residues. CDR3: CASSLGTANHNEQFF. The CDR3 DNA reads TGTGCCAGCAGCTTGGGGACAGCCAATCACAATGAGCAGTTCTTC.

This clone has just a few counts. This rearrangement joins TRBV7-2 to TRBJ2-4, with 9 bases lining up with TRBD1. Losses at the gene ends were 5 bases for V and 0 bases for J; bases not matched to a gene: 5. Looked up from germline, CDR1 is SGHTA and CDR2 is FQGNSA. The CDR3 runs 16 residues. Here the CDR3 DNA reads TGTGCCAGCAGCCGGACAGGGGCCTCAGCCAAAAACATTCAGTACTTC. As protein: CASSRTGASAKNIQYF.

The chain couples TRBV14 to TRBJ2-1; D perhaps matches TRBD2 (6 bases). V dropped 4 bases and J dropped 6 bases, with 19 bases sitting between them. The CDR3 contains 16 residues. From germline, CDR1 is SGHDN and CDR2 FVKESK. In nucleotides, the CDR3 is TGTGCCAGCAGCCGCGGAGGGCTAGCAACGGGCAATGAGCAGTTCTTC. Its protein product is CASSRGGLATGNEQFF.

This clone was seen only once. The gene calls are TRBV7-7 and TRBJ2-5; TRBD2 matches 7 bases. Germline V gene data show CDR1 as SSHAT and CDR2 as FNYEAQ (reference sequence). J lost 5 bases, V lost 6 bases, and 12 bases had no gene match. CDR3 length equals 15 residues. CDR3 loop: CASSPSQSRGETQYF. As DNA, the CDR3 is TGTGCCAGCAGTCCGTCCCAATCGCGGGGGGAGACCCAGTACTTC.

The chain recombines TRBV7-9 with TRBJ2-7; unclear D gene. The V end lost 6 bases, the J end lost 3 bases, and 12 bases lay between the germline ends. CDR1 is SEHNR, CDR2 FQNEAQ, per germline (reference sequence). There are 13 residues in the CDR3. Here the CDR3 reads CASSQVVSYEQYF. Here the CDR3 DNA reads TGTGCCAGCAGTCAAGTCGTTAGCTACGAGCAGTACTTC.

This clone occurred once. The genes are TRBV5-4 and TRBJ1-2; 9 positions match TRBD1. After removal of 2 bases from V and 3 bases from J, the junction contained 2 bases not matched to a gene. This CDR3 has 14 residues. Germline CDR1 and CDR2: SGHNT and YYREEE (reference sequence). The CDR3 loop is CASSLGQGYYGYTF. The CDR3, as DNA: TGTGCCAGCAGCTTAGGACAGGGGTACTATGGCTACACCTTC.

About this clone itself: Distinct nucleotide sequences in the sample also encode this CDR3. The V call is TRBV18, the J call TRBJ2-3; no definite D call. V was cut by 6 bases and J by 0 bases, with 7 bases left in between. This CDR3 is built from 13 residues. CDR1 is KGHSH, CDR2 LQKENI, per germline. The CDR3 DNA is TGTGCCAGCTCCCCGTCGAGCACAGATACGCAGTATTTT. Translating gives CASSPSSTDTQYF.

The chain is built from TRBV7-2 and TRBJ2-1; the match to TRBD2 covers 8 bases. The V and J ends lost 0 bases and 6 bases, in that order; junction bases with no gene match: 1. This CDR3 contains 14 residues. CDR1 is SGHTA and CDR2 is FQGNSA in the germline V gene. The CDR3 sequence is CASSLASGTNEQFF. The CDR3, as DNA: TGTGCCAGCAGCTTAGCTAGCGGGACCAATGAGCAGTTCTTC.

In its sample, this clone was seen a few times. V gene TRBV7-9 combines with J gene TRBJ2-1; D possibly corresponds to TRBD2 (6 bases). Germline V CDR1 and CDR2: SEHNR, FQNEAQ (reference sequence). The CDR3 runs 15 residues. The germline V and J ends were trimmed by 1 base and 2 bases, with 9 bases remaining between them. CDR3: CASSLVAVPYNEQFF. As DNA, the CDR3 is TGTGCCAGCAGCTTAGTAGCGGTGCCCTACAATGAGCAGTTCTTC. Combining the CDR3 with reference TRBV7-9 and TRBJ2-1 gives the whole variable domain DTGVSQNPRHKITKRGQNVTFRCDPISEHNRLYWYRQTLGQGPEFLTYFQNEAQLEKSRLLSDRFSAERPKGSFSTLEIQRTEQGDSAMYLCASSLVAVPYNEQFFGPGTRLTVL.

The genes are TRBV29-1 and TRBJ2-7; a weak D match, TRBD1 (6 bases). The CDR3 spans 13 residues. V was trimmed by 6 bases and J by 3 bases, leaving 15 bases between them. Germline V lookup: CDR1 SQVTM, CDR2 ANQGSEA. CDR3 region: CSVVGKDSYEQYF. The CDR3 nucleotides read TGCAGCGTCGTAGGGAAGGACAGCTACGAGCAGTACTTC.

This clone was seen more than once but under ten times. The J gene is TRBJ2-1, the V gene TRBV5-1; possible D gene TRBD2, 6 bases. V dropped 3 bases and J dropped 5 bases, with 12 bases sitting between them. The CDR3 length is 14 residues. Germline-derived CDR1 and CDR2 are SGHRS and YFSETQ. Written as DNA, the CDR3 is TGCGCCAGCAGCTATCGCGGGATCAACAATGAGCAGTTCTTC. Residues: CASSYRGINNEQFF. The full variable domain, with the rest looked up from reference TRBV5-1 and TRBJ2-1, is KAGVTQTPRYLIKTRGQQVTLSCSPISGHRSVSWYQQTPGQGLQFLFEYFSETQRNKGNFPGRFSGRQFSNSRSEMNVSTLELGDSALYLCASSYRGINNEQFFGPGTRLTVL.